One sample yielded the 5 T cell receptor beta chains listed below, sequenced in a study of blood T cell repertoires in COVID-19. Measured with immunoSEQ multiplex PCR; TCRdb has only the in-frame clones, and not every one. Of about 98,000 clones listed, about 84% were seen once; the top ten hold about 10%. Material for sequencing was peripheral blood. The source is a woman at least 80 years old with acute or convalescent COVID-19.

The CDR3 loop reads CASSQQTATNEKLFF. The CDR3 bases are TGTGCCAGCAGCCAACAGACGGCAACTAATGAAAAACTGTTTTTT. The V call is TRBV5-4, the J call TRBJ1-4; D not resolved. CDR1 and CDR2 (germline): SGHNT, YYREEE (reference sequence). V was pared by 4 bases and J by 0 bases, with 10 bases between. This CDR3 spans 15 amino acids.

J is TRBJ2-5 and V is TRBV9; tentatively, D is TRBD2 (6 bases). The CDR3 sequence is 16 residues long. Trimming removed 1 base from V and 5 bases from J, with 18 bases in between. Germline V gives CDR1 SGDLS, CDR2 YYNGEE. The CDR3 here is CASSVSGGSIAETQYF. The CDR3 DNA follows: TGTGCCAGCAGCGTAAGTGGGGGGTCCATTGCGGAGACCCAGTACTTC. The entire variable domain, with the rest obtained from reference TRBV9 and TRBJ2-5, is as follows: DSGVTQTPKHLITATGQRVTLRCSPRSGDLSVYWYQQSLDQGLQFLIQYYNGEERAKGNILERFSAQQFPDLHSELNLSSLELGDSALYFCASSVSGGSIAETQYFGPGTRLLVL.

This sequence joins TRBV7-2 and TRBJ1-2; no definite D call. This CDR3 has 14 residues. Germline CDR1 SGHTA, CDR2 FQGNSA. Trimming removed 6 bases from V and 4 bases from J, with 15 bases in between. CDR3 residues: CASSTLTVFYGYTF. The CDR3 DNA is TGTGCCAGCAGTACCTTGACTGTGTTCTATGGCTACACCTTC.

The V and J genes are TRBV4-1 and TRBJ1-5; weak D call: TRBD1 (6 bases). From germline, CDR1 is MGHRA and CDR2 YSYEKL. V was clipped by 5 bases and J by 4 bases, with 12 bases between them. The CDR3 spans 14 residues. The DNA of the CDR3 is TGCGCCAGCAGCTCACGACAGGAGAATCAGCCCCAGCATTTT. Its protein is CASSSRQENQPQHF.

The rearrangement joins TRBV2 to TRBJ1-2, with a weak D call TRBD1 (5 bases). This CDR3 comprises 15 residues. Between the trimmed V and J ends, which lost 2 bases and 1 base, there was a span of 11 bases. Germline V gene lookup returns CDR1 SNHLY and CDR2 FYNNEI. This CDR3 is CASSEQGLGNYGYTF. CDR3 in DNA: TGTGCCAGCAGTGAACAGGGATTGGGTAACTATGGCTACACCTTC.